These 13 T cell receptor beta chains originate from one sample sequenced in a study of PD-L1 blockade in urothelial cancer. This sample's time point: peripheral blood 6 weeks after treatment start. Generated by immunoSEQ multiplex PCR, the TCRdb table keeps only in-frame clones and is missing some. The table lists 100,000 to 150,000 clones, 86% of them singletons. Sequencing used PBMCs, obtained around atezolizumab (anti-PD-L1) treatment. The receptors originated from a man aged 45-60 years with urothelial cancer.

The chain recombines TRBV5-5 with TRBJ2-1; D might be TRBD2 (7 bases). V was trimmed by 0 bases and J by 9 bases, leaving 16 bases between them. Germline-derived CDR1 and CDR2 are SGHKS and YYEKEE (reference sequence). The CDR3 consists of 15 residues. CDR3 DNA: TGTGCCAGCAGCTTGGACGCTAGCGGAGGGGGTGAGCAGTTCTTC. Protein product: CASSLDASGGGEQFF.

This clone turned up a few times. V usage is TRBV2 and J usage is TRBJ1-6; D might be TRBD1 (6 bases). CDR1 SNHLY and CDR2 FYNNEI come from the germline V gene. The CDR3 contains 15 residues. Trimming cost V 7 bases and J 3 bases, with 13 bases left between them. The CDR3 region is CASKNRAFYNSPLHF. Here the CDR3 DNA reads TGTGCCAGCAAAAACAGGGCCTTCTATAATTCACCCCTCCACTTT. Supplemented by reference TRBV2 and TRBJ1-6, the full variable domain reads EPEVTQTPSHQVTQMGQEVILRCVPISNHLYFYWYRQILGQKVEFLVSFYNNEISEKSEIFDDQFSVERPDGSNFTLKIRSTKLEDSAMYFCASKNRAFYNSPLHFGNGTRLTVT.

This chain uses TRBV19 with TRBJ2-1; 11 positions agree with TRBD2. The V gene end was trimmed by 5 bases and the J gene end by 3 bases; junction bases not matched to a gene: 6. Germline CDR1 and CDR2: LNHDA and SQIVND (reference sequence). The CDR3 totals 16 residues. DNA of the CDR3: TGTGCCAGTAGTCGCACCGGGACTAGCGGCTACAATGAGCAGTTCTTC. It codes for CASSRTGTSGYNEQFF.

The rearrangement uses TRBV6-5 and TRBJ2-5, with D possibly matching TRBD1 (6 bases). The V gene's germline CDR1 is MNHEY and CDR2 SVGAGI. The V gene lost 2 bases and the J gene lost 4 bases, with 14 bases spanning the gap. The CDR3 extends over 15 amino acids. This CDR3 is CASSYRDTVGETQYF. The CDR3 coding sequence is TGTGCCAGCAGTTACCGGGACACGGTCGGAGAGACCCAGTACTTC.

The J gene is TRBJ2-5, the V gene TRBV7-8, with a weak D call TRBD1 (5 bases). The end of the DNA aligns better with TRBJ2-7, so the J call may be wrong. This CDR3 spans 16 amino acids. Germline V gene lookup returns CDR1 SGHVS and CDR2 FQNEAQ. CDR3 DNA: TGTGCCAGCAGCCCCGTAGGGGCGTTCGGGTCCTACGAGCAGTACTTC. Translated, it gives CASSPVGAFGSYEQYF.

The genes are TRBV7-9 and TRBJ2-1; TRBD2 is a possible D gene (6 bases). Trimming took off 5 bases at V and 3 bases at J, with 20 bases between the two ends. CDR1 and CDR2 (germline): SEHNR, FQNEAQ (reference sequence). This CDR3 is 17 amino acids long. The CDR3 loop is CASSATSGTGGYNEQFF. The CDR3 nucleotides read TGTGCCAGCAGCGCAACCTCCGGGACTGGGGGCTACAATGAGCAGTTCTTC. The whole variable domain, remainder taken from reference TRBV7-9 and TRBJ2-1, is DTGVSQNPRHKITKRGQNVTFRCDPISEHNRLYWYRQTLGQGPEFLTYFQNEAQLEKSRLLSDRFSAERPKGSFSTLEIQRTEQGDSAMYLCASSATSGTGGYNEQFFGPGTRLTVL.

This rearrangement joins TRBV5-1 to TRBJ2-3, with 9 bases matching TRBD2. CDR3 length equals 17 residues. With 0 bases clipped from V and 4 bases from J, the junction kept 9 bases outside the gene matches. Germline V gene sequence: CDR1 SGHRS, CDR2 YFSETQ. CDR3 protein: CASSLVGGSGRSDTQYF. The CDR3 DNA reads TGCGCCAGCAGCTTGGTAGGGGGTAGCGGGAGATCAGATACGCAGTATTTT.

This chain joins TRBV28 and TRBJ2-1, with 9 bases that match TRBD2. Germline lookup yields CDR1 MDHEN and CDR2 SYDVKM. V lost 5 bases and J lost 9; bases outside the gene matches: 14. The CDR3 length is 16 residues. The CDR3 protein is CASSSPSAGGPPEQFF. CDR3 bases: TGTGCCAGCAGTAGTCCCTCGGCGGGAGGGCCCCCTGAGCAGTTCTTC. Combining the CDR3 with reference TRBV28 and TRBJ2-1 gives the whole variable domain DVKVTQSSRYLVKRTGEKVFLECVQDMDHENMFWYRQDPGLGLRLIYFSYDVKMKEKGDIPEGYSVSREKKERFSLILESASTNQTSMYLCASSSPSAGGPPEQFFGPGTRLTVL.

This clone is a singleton in its sample. The chain carries TRBV10-3 and TRBJ2-5, with D unresolved. V was pared by 6 bases and J by 1 base, with 9 bases between. The CDR3 is 13 amino acids. Germline-derived CDR1 and CDR2 are ENHRY and SYGVKD. This chain's CDR3 is CAISLEFQETQYF. CDR3 nucleotides: TGTGCCATCAGCTTAGAATTCCAAGAGACCCAGTACTTC.

The genes are TRBV5-3 and TRBJ1-2; D remains ambiguous. TRBV5-3 is classed as an ORF, of uncertain function. Trimming pared 10 bases from V and 4 bases from J, leaving 17 bases between. This CDR3 comprises 13 residues. CDR3 residues: CAYPLGRGYGYTF. The CDR3 DNA sequence: TGTGCCTATCCCCTTGGCCGTGGCTATGGCTACACCTTC.

Here the CDR3 DNA reads TGTGCCAGCAGTTACTCCCTCGGACAGGGGGGAGGCTACACCTTC. This codes for CASSYSLGQGGGYTF. The gene calls are TRBV6-5 and TRBJ1-2; 10 nucleotides align to TRBD1. CDR1 and CDR2 from the germline V gene are MNHEY and SVGAGI. J lost 8 bases, V lost 0 bases, and 6 bases had no gene match. The CDR3 has 15 amino acids.

The rearrangement joins TRBV10-3 to TRBJ1-5, with D unclear. The CDR3 runs to 13 residues. From germline, CDR1 is ENHRY and CDR2 SYGVKD. Trimming removed 3 bases from V and 2 bases from J, with 5 bases in between. This CDR3 reads CAISEAGNQPQHF. In DNA, the CDR3 is TGTGCCATCAGTGAAGCCGGCAATCAGCCCCAGCATTTT.

This chain connects TRBV28 to TRBJ1-5; D remains unclear. Germline V gives CDR1 MDHEN, CDR2 SYDVKM. The CDR3 is 11 residues long. V lost 4 bases and J 7 bases, leaving 5 bases between the germline ends. CDR3 nucleotides: TGTGCCAGCAGTTCCCGGCAGCCCCAGCATTTT. Protein product: CASSSRQPQHF.